Detailed here is one T cell receptor beta chain. The sample originates from a study of T cell changes during pregnancy in multiple sclerosis. The CDR3 spans 19 residues. Germline lookup yields CDR1 SGDLS and CDR2 YYNGEE. The V and J ends lost 0 bases and 1 base, in that order; junction bases with no gene match: 12. Sequencing used immunoSEQ multiplex PCR; TCRdb keeps in-frame clones, though not all of them. This repertoire shows tens of thousands of clones, 90% to 95% found once; its top ten account for over 0.12%. The clonotype originates from a female donor with multiple sclerosis, enrolled in a pregnancy study. The sample here was CD4+ T cells from peripheral blood mononuclear cells, taken after pregnancy. The gene calls are TRBV9 and TRBJ2-1, with TRBD2 identical over 8 bases. The CDR3 coding sequence is TGTGCCAGCAGCGTAGATCCCCTACTGACGGGAGGGTCCTACAATGAGCAGTTCTTC. Its protein is CASSVDPLLTGGSYNEQFF.